This TCR beta chain was observed in a study of PD-L1 blockade in urothelial cancer. Study-level information: Each patient had 0 to 3 earlier chemotherapy regimens. Median T cell yield per blood sample was about 140,000 cells. Broader study findings: Survival was better when pretreatment blood TCR clonality fell below the median.

Generated by immunoSEQ multiplex PCR, the TCRdb table keeps only in-frame clones and is missing some. The sample holds fewer than 95,000 clones, roughly 84% seen once. Trimming took 2 bases from V and 5 from J; bases not matched to a gene: 3. Germline V gives CDR1 SGHRS, CDR2 YFSETQ. This CDR3 spans 13 amino acids. Time point specified: pretreatment peripheral blood. Of note for this clone: Its antigen is undetermined.

The chain employs TRBV5-1 and TRBJ1-2, with TRBD1 matching over 7 bases. The material was PBMCs, obtained around atezolizumab (anti-PD-L1) treatment. The clonotype comes from a man aged 55-75 years with urothelial cancer. This chain's CDR3 is CASSLTGDYGYTF. The DNA of the CDR3 is TGCGCCAGCAGCTTAACAGGGGATTATGGCTACACCTTC.